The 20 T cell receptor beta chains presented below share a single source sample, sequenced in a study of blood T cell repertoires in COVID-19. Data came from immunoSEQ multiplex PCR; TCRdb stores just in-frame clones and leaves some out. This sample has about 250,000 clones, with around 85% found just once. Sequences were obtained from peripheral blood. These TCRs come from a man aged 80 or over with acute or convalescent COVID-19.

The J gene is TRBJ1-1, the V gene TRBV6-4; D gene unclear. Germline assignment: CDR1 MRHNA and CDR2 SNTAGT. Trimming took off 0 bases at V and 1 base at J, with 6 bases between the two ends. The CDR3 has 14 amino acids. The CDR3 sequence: CASSDSNRNTEAFF. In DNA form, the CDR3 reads TGTGCCAGCAGTGACTCGAACAGGAACACTGAAGCTTTCTTT.

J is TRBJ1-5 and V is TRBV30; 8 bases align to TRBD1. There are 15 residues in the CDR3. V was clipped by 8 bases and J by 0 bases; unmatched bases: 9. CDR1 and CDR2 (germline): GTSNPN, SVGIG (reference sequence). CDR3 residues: CALGDRKISNQPQHF. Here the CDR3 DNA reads TGTGCCCTAGGGGACAGGAAGATTAGCAATCAGCCCCAGCATTTT.

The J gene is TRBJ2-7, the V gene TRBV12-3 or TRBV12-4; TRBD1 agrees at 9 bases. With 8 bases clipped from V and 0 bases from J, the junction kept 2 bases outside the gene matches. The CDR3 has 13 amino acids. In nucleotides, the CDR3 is TGTGCCAGCCGACAGGGGGGCTCCTACGAGCAGTACTTC. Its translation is CASRQGGSYEQYF.

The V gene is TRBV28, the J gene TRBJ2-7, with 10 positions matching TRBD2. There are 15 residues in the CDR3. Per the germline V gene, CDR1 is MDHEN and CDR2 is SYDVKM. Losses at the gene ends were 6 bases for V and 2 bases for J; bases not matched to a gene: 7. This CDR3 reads CASSFSGGPAYEQYF. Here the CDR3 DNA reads TGTGCCAGCAGCTTTAGCGGGGGGCCCGCCTACGAGCAGTACTTC. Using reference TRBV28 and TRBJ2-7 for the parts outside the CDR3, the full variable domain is DVKVTQSSRYLVKRTGEKVFLECVQDMDHENMFWYRQDPGLGLRLIYFSYDVKMKEKGDIPEGYSVSREKKERFSLILESASTNQTSMYLCASSFSGGPAYEQYFGPGTRLTVT.

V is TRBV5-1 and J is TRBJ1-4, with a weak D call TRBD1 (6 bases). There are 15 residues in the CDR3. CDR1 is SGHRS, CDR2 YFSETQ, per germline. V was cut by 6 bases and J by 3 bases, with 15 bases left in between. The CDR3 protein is CASKFRGNSNEKLFF. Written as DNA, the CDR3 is TGCGCCAGCAAGTTCAGGGGAAACTCTAATGAAAAACTGTTTTTT.

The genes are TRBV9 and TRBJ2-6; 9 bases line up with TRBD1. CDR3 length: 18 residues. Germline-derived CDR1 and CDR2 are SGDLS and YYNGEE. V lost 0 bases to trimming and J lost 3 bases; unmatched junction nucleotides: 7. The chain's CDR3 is CASSVALGTGYGANVLTF. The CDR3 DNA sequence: TGTGCCAGCAGCGTAGCTCTCGGGACAGGGTATGGGGCCAACGTCCTGACTTTC.

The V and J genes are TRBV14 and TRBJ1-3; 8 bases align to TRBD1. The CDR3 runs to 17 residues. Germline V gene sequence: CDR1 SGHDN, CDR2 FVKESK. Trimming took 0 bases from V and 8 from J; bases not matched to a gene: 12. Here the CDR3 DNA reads TGTGCCAGCAGCCAAGAGGCAGGGGGCATACGAGGGGACACCATATATTTT. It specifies CASSQEAGGIRGDTIYF. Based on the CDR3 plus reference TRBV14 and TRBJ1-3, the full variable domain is EAGVTQFPSHSVIEKGQTVTLRCDPISGHDNLYWYRRVMGKEIKFLLHFVKESKQDESGMPNNRFLAERTGGTYSTLKVQPAELEDSGVYFCASSQEAGGIRGDTIYFGEGSWLTVV.

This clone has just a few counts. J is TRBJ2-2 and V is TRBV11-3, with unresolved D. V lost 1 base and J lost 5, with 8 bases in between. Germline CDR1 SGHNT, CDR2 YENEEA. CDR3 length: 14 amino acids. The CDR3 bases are TGTGCCAGCAGCTTAGTTAAGCATACCGGGGAGCTGTTTTTT. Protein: CASSLVKHTGELFF. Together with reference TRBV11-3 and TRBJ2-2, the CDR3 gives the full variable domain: EAGVVQSPRYKIIEKKQPVAFWCNPISGHNTLYWYLQNLGQGPELLIRYENEEAVDDSQLPKDRFSAERLKGVDSTLKIQPAELGDSAVYLCASSLVKHTGELFFGEGSRLTVL.

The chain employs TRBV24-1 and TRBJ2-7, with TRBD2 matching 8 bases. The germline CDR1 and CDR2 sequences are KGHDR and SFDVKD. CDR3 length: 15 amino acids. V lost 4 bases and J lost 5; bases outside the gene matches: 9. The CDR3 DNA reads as TGTGCCACCAGTGACCGTAGCGGGGCACGGGACGAGCAGTACTTC. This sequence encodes CATSDRSGARDEQYF.

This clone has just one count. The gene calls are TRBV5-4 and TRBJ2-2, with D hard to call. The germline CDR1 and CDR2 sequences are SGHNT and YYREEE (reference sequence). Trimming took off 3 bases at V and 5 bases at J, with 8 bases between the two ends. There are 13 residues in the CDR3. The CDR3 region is CASSSVGTGELFF. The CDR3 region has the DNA TGTGCCAGCAGCTCCGTCGGGACCGGGGAGCTGTTTTTT.

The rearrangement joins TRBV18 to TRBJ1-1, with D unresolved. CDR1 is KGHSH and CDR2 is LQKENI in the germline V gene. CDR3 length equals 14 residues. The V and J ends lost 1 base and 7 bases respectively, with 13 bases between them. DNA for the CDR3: TGTGCCAGCTCACCACTTTCCGTCACAGATGAAGCTTTCTTT. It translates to CASSPLSVTDEAFF.

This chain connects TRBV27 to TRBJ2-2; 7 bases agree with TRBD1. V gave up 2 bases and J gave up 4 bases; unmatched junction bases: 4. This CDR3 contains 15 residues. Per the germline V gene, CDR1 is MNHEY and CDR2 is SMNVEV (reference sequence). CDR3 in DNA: TGTGCCAGCAGTTTAAGGGGGCCGGGCACCGGGGAGCTGTTTTTT. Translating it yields CASSLRGPGTGELFF.

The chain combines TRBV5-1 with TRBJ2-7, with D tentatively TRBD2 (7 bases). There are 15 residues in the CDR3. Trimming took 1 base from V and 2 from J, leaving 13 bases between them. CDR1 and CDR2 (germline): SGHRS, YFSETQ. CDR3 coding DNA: TGCGCCAGCAGCTTGCGGGGGGCGGTCCCCTACGAGCAGTACTTC. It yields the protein CASSLRGAVPYEQYF.

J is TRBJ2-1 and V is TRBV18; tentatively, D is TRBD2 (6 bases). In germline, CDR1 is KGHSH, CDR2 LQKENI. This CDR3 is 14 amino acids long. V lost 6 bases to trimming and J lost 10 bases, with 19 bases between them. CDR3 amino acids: CASSKLEGRKEQFF. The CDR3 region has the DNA TGTGCCAGCTCGAAATTGGAGGGAAGAAAGGAGCAGTTCTTC.

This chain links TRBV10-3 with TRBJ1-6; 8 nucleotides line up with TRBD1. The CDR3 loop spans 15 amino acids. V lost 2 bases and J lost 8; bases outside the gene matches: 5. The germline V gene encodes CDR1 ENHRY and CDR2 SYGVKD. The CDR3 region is CAISENDRGYSPLHF. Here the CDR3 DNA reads TGTGCCATCAGTGAGAACGACAGGGGATATTCACCCCTCCACTTT.

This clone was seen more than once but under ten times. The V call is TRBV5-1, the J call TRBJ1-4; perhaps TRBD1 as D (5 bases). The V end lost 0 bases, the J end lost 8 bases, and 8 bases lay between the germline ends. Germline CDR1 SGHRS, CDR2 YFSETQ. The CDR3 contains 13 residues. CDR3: CASSLAPGEKLFF. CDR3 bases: TGCGCCAGCAGCTTGGCCCCAGGGGAAAAACTGTTTTTT.

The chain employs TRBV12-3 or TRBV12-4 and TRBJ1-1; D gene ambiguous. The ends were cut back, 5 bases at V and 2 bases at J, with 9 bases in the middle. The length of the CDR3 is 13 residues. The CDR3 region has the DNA TGTGCCAGCAGTCGCCTAGGTAACACTGAAGCTTTCTTT. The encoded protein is CASSRLGNTEAFF.

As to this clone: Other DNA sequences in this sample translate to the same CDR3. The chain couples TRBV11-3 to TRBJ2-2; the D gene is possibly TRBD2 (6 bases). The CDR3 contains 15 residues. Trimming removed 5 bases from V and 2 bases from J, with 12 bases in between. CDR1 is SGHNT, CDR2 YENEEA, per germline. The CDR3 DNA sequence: TGTGCCAGCAGCCCGGGACTGTTAAACACCGGGGAGCTGTTTTTT. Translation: CASSPGLLNTGELFF.

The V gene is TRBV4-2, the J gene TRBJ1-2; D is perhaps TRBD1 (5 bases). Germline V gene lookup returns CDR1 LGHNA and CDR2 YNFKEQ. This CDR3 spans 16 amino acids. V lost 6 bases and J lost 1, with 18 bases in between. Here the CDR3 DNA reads TGTGCCAGCAGGTATAGCCTTGGGGGGTATAACTATGGCTACACCTTC. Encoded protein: CASRYSLGGYNYGYTF.

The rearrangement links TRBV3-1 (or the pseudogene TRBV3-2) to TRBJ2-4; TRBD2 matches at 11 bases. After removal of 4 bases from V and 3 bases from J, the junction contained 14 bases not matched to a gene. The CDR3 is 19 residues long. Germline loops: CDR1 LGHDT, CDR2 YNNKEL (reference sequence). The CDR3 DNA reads TGTGCCAGCAGCCCCGGCGGGCTAGCGGGGGGCCGATACAAAAACATTCAGTACTTC. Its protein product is CASSPGGLAGGRYKNIQYF.